The rows below give T cell receptor beta chains drawn from one sample of a study of T cells in localized non-small cell lung cancer. Data came from immunoSEQ multiplex PCR; TCRdb stores just in-frame clones and leaves some out. Altogether about 59,000 clones are present, about 90% being singletons, with the ten largest covering roughly a fifth. Source: peripheral blood, taken before any cancer treatment. All receptors come from a man aged 35 to 69 with stage I squamous cell lung carcinoma. CDR3s include the opening cysteine and the closing phenylalanine or tryptophan. The D gene is left open where the match is weak. Where a row states a size, it is once, few, many or the class of an expanded clone; other rows omit it.

>NA|TRBV10-2|NA|TRBJ2-2
CASSRADNTGELFF
TGCGCCAGCAGCCGCGCAGATAACACCGGGGAGCTGTTTTTT
>TRBD1|TRBV7-3|NA|TRBJ2-1
CASSLGRTGDGEQFF
TGTGCCAGCAGCTTAGGCCGGACAGGGGATGGTGAGCAGTTCTTC
>TRBD2|TRBV19|NA|TRBJ2-3
CASSRPGGPSADTQYF
TGTGCCAGTAGTCGCCCGGGAGGGCCCAGCGCAGATACGCAGTATTTT
>NA|TRBV20-1|NA|TRBJ2-7
CSALGRDEQYF
TGCAGTGCTTTGGGCCGGGACGAGCAGTACTTC
>NA|TRBV11-2|NA|TRBJ1-2
CASGGTEYGYTF
TGTGCCAGCGGCGGGACGGAGTATGGCTACACCTTC
>NA|TRBV10-3|once|TRBJ2-5
CASKGERGETQYF
TGTGCCTCAAAGGGGGAGCGGGGAGAGACCCAGTACTTC
>NA|TRBV4-3|NA|TRBJ2-5
CASSLVLGGGETQYF
TGCGCCAGCAGCCTCGTCTTGGGTGGAGGAGAGACCCAGTACTTC
>NA|TRBV7-9|NA|TRBJ2-1
CASSRRDSVNEQFF
TGTGCCAGCAGCCGCCGGGACTCAGTCAATGAGCAGTTCTTC
>NA|TRBV27|NA|TRBJ2-5
CASKGQGGETQYF
TGTGCCAGCAAAGGGCAGGGAGGAGAGACCCAGTACTTC
>NA|TRBV12-2|once|TRBJ1-3
CASRLPGNTIYF
TGTGCAAGTCGCTTACCGGGAAACACCATATATTTT
>NA|TRBV18|NA|TRBJ2-1
CASSPYLQDLNEQFF
TGTGCCAGCTCACCTTATTTACAGGACCTCAATGAGCAGTTCTTC
>NA|TRBV6-5|NA|TRBJ2-2
CASSAPGTGELFF
TGTGCCAGCAGTGCTCCGGGCACCGGGGAGCTGTTTTTT
>NA|TRBV28|NA|TRBJ2-7
CASTNVTGQRYF
TGTGCCAGCACCAACGTCACAGGTCAACGGTACTTC
>TRBD2|TRBV2|NA|TRBJ2-1
CASSPMTPSGTSGRLGNEQFF
TGTGCCAGCAGCCCTATGACACCCTCTGGGACTAGCGGGAGGCTGGGGAATGAGCAGTTCTTC
>NA|TRBV18|NA|TRBJ2-3
CASSPPIVDTQYF
TGTGCCAGCTCACCACCCATTGTAGATACGCAGTATTTT
>NA|TRBV7-9|NA|TRBJ2-7
CASSFEPTYEQYF
TGTGCCAGCAGCTTCGAACCCACCTACGAGCAGTACTTC
>NA|TRBV2|NA|TRBJ1-2
CASSVARGNYGYTF
TGTGCCAGCAGTGTGGCGCGAGGAAACTATGGCTACACCTTC
>NA|TRBV7-9|NA|TRBJ2-2
CASSLKAANTGELFF
TGTGCCAGCAGCTTAAAGGCAGCGAACACCGGGGAGCTGTTTTTT
>NA|TRBV25-1|once|TRBJ2-1
CASTGLPGVNEQFF
TGTGCCAGTACGGGACTCCCAGGGGTGAATGAGCAGTTCTTC
>NA|TRBV5-6|NA|TRBJ1-2
CASSPDGRGSYGYTF
TGTGCCAGCAGCCCGGACGGCCGAGGGAGCTATGGCTACACCTTC
>TRBD1|TRBV11-2|NA|TRBJ1-5
CASSQTPDRANQPQHF
TGTGCCAGCAGCCAAACCCCTGACAGGGCCAATCAGCCCCAGCATTTT
>NA|TRBV2|NA|TRBJ2-2
CAQKGTVNTGELFF
TGTGCCCAAAAAGGGACGGTGAACACCGGGGAGCTGTTTTTT
>NA|TRBV29-1|NA|TRBJ1-1
CSVSEHEGTEAFF
TGCAGCGTTAGTGAACATGAAGGCACTGAAGCTTTCTTT
>NA|TRBV7-2|once|TRBJ2-5
CASSPRVFETQYF
TGTGCCAGCAGCCCGAGGGTATTCGAGACCCAGTACTTC
>TRBD1|TRBV4-3|NA|TRBJ2-2
CASSQEGTGKTGELFF
TGCGCCAGCAGCCAAGAGGGGACAGGGAAAACCGGGGAGCTGTTTTTT
>NA|TRBV30|NA|TRBJ1-2
CAWSTDKTYGYTF
TGTGCCTGGAGTACAGACAAGACCTATGGCTACACCTTC
>NA|TRBV19|NA|TRBJ1-3
CATTWGATGNTIYF
TGTGCCACTACTTGGGGGGCTACTGGAAACACCATATATTTT
>NA|TRBV27|NA|TRBJ1-1
CASSSGVGAEAFF
TGTGCCAGCAGCTCGGGGGTCGGGGCTGAAGCTTTCTTT
>NA|TRBV6-5|NA|TRBJ1-5
CASSAGAYSNQPQHF
TGTGCCAGCAGCGCGGGAGCTTATAGCAATCAGCCCCAGCATTTT
>TRBD2|TRBV7-8|NA|TRBJ2-1
CASSLIAGGPGEQFF
TGTGCCAGCAGCTTGATAGCGGGAGGGCCCGGTGAGCAGTTCTTC
>TRBD2|TRBV4-1|NA|TRBJ2-7
CASSHLAGGYEQYF
TGCGCCAGCAGCCACCTAGCGGGGGGCTACGAGCAGTACTTC
>NA|TRBV6-5|NA|TRBJ2-2
CASSWDSPRETGELFF
TGTGCCAGCAGTTGGGACTCCCCAAGGGAGACCGGGGAGCTGTTTTTT
>NA|TRBV28|few|TRBJ2-1
CASSLQDFDNEQFF
TGTGCCAGCAGTTTACAGGATTTCGACAATGAGCAGTTCTTC
>NA|TRBV10-3|NA|TRBJ2-6
CAIAPIDRLSGANVLTF
TGTGCCATCGCCCCGATTGACCGCCTCTCTGGGGCCAACGTCCTGACTTTC
>TRBD2|TRBV7-9|NA|TRBJ2-1
CASSSPGLALSNEQFF
TGTGCCAGCAGCTCTCCAGGACTAGCTCTATCCAATGAGCAGTTCTTC
>NA|TRBV18|NA|TRBJ2-5
CASSPENELRGAETQYF
TGTGCCAGCTCACCAGAAAATGAGCTCAGGGGAGCAGAGACCCAGTACTTC
>NA|TRBV7-2|NA|TRBJ1-1
CASSSHRDTEAFF
TGTGCCAGCAGCAGCCACCGGGACACTGAAGCTTTCTTT
>TRBD2|TRBV11-3|few|TRBJ2-7
CASSLGGGSGDEQYF
TGTGCCAGCAGCTTAGGAGGCGGGAGTGGCGACGAGCAGTACTTC